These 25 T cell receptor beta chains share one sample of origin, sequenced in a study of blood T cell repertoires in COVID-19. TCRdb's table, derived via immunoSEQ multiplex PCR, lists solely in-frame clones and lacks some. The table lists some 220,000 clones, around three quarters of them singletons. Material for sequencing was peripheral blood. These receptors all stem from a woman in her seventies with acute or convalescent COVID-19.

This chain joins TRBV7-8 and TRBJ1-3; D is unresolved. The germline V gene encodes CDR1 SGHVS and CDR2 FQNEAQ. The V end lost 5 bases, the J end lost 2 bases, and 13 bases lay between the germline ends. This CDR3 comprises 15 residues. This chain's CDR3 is CASSPTRGTGNTIYF. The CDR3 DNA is TGTGCCAGCAGCCCTACCAGAGGCACTGGAAACACCATATATTTT.

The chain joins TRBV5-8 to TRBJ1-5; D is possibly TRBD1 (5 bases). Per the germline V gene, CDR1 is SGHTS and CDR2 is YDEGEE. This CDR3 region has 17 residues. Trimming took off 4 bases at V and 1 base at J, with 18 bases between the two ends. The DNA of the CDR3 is TGTGCCAGCAGCATGGGGCCCGGGGGTTGGAGCAATCAGCCCCAGCATTTT. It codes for CASSMGPGGWSNQPQHF.

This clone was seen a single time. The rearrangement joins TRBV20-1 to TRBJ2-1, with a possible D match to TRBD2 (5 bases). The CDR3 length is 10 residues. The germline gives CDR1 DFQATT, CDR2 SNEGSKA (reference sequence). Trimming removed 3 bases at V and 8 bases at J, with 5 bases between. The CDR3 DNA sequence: TGCAGTGCTAGGAGGGATGAGCAGTTCTTC. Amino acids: CSARRDEQFF.

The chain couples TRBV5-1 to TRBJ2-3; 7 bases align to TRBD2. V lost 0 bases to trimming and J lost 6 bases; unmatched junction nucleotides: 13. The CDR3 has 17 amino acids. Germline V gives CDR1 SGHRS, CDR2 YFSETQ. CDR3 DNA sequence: TGCGCCAGCAGCTTGGGTCGCGGGGGTCCGTTTCTGGATACGCAGTATTTT. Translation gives CASSLGRGGPFLDTQYF. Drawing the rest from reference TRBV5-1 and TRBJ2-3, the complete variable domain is KAGVTQTPRYLIKTRGQQVTLSCSPISGHRSVSWYQQTPGQGLQFLFEYFSETQRNKGNFPGRFSGRQFSNSRSEMNVSTLELGDSALYLCASSLGRGGPFLDTQYFGPGTRLTVL.

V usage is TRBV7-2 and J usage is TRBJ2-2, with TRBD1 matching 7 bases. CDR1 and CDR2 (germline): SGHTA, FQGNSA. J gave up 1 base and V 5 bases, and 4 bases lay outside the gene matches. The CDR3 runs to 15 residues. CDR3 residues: CASSRDRENTGELFF. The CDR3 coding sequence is TGTGCCAGCAGCCGTGACAGGGAGAACACCGGGGAGCTGTTTTTT.

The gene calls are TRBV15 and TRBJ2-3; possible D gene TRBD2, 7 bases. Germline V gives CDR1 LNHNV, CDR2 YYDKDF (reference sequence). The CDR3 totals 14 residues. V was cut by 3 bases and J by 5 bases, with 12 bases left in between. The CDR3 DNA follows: TGTGCCACCAGCAGGGGGGGGCTGGAAGATACGCAGTATTTT. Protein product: CATSRGGLEDTQYF.

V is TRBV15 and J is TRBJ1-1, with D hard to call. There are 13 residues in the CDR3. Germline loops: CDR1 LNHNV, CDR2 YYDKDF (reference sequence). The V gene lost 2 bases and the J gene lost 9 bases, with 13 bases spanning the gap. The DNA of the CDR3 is TGTGCCACCAGCAGATTCTCGCTATTTCAAGCTTTCTTT. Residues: CATSRFSLFQAFF.

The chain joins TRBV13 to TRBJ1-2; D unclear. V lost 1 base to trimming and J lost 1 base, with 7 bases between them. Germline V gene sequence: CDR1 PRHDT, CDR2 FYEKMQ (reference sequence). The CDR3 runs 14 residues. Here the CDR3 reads CASSLVSGNYGYTF. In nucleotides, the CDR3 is TGTGCCAGCAGCTTAGTATCGGGTAACTATGGCTACACCTTC.

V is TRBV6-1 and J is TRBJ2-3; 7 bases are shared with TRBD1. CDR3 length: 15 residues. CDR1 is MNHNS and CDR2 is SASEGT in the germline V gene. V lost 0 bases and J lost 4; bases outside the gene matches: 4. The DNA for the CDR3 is TGTGCCAGCAGTGAAGCAGGGGGCCGCCCAGATACGCAGTATTTT. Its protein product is CASSEAGGRPDTQYF.

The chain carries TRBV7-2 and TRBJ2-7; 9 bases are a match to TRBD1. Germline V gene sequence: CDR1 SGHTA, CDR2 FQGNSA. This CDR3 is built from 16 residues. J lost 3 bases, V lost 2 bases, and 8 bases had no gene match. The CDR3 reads CASSLTAGQGYYEQYF. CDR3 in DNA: TGTGCCAGCAGCTTAACCGCGGGACAGGGCTACTACGAGCAGTACTTC.

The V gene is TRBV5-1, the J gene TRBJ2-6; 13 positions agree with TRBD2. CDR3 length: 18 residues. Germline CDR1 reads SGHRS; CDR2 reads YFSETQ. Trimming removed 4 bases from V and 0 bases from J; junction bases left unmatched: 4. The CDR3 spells CASSLGLAGPSGANVLTF. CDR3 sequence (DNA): TGCGCCAGCAGCCTGGGACTAGCGGGGCCCTCTGGGGCCAACGTCCTGACTTTC.

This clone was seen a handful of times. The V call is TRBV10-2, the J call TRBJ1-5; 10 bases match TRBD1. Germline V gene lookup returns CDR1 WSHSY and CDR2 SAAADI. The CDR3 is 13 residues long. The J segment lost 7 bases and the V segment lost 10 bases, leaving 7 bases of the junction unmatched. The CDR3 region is CATTGQGNQPQHF. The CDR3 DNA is TGCGCCACTACGGGACAGGGGAACCAGCCCCAGCATTTT.

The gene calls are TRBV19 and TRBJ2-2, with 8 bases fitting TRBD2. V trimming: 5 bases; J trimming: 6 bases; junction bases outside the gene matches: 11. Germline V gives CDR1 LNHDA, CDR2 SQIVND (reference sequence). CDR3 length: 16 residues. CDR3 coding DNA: TGTGCCAGTAGTGTCACTAGCGGACGTAATCCCGGGGAGCTGTTTTTT. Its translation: CASSVTSGRNPGELFF.

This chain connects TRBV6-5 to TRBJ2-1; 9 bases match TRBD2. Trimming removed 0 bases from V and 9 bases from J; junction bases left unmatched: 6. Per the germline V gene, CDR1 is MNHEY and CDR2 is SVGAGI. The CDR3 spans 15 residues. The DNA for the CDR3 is TGTGCCAGCAGTTACTCCGGCGGGGGGGCCTTTGAGCAGTTCTTC. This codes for CASSYSGGGAFEQFF.

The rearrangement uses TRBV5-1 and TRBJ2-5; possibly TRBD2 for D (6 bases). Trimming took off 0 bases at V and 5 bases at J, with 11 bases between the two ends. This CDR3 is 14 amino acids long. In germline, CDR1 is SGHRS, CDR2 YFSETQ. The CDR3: CASSLGAGDETQYF. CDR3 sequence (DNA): TGCGCCAGCAGCTTGGGAGCGGGTGACGAGACCCAGTACTTC. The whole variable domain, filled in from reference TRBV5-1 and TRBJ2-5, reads KAGVTQTPRYLIKTRGQQVTLSCSPISGHRSVSWYQQTPGQGLQFLFEYFSETQRNKGNFPGRFSGRQFSNSRSEMNVSTLELGDSALYLCASSLGAGDETQYFGPGTRLLVL.

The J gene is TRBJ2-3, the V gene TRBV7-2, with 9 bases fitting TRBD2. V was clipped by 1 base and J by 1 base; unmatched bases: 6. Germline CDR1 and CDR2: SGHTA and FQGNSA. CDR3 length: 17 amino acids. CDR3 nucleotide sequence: TGTGCCAGCAGCTTAGATACCCTAGCGGGGCGCACAGATACGCAGTATTTT. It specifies CASSLDTLAGRTDTQYF.

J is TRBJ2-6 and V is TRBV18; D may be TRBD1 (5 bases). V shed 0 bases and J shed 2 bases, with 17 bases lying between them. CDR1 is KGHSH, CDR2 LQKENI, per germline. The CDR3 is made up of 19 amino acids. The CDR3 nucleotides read TGTGCCAGCTCACCACCGAACCACTTGACAGCTACTGGGGCCAACGTCCTGACTTTC. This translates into CASSPPNHLTATGANVLTF.

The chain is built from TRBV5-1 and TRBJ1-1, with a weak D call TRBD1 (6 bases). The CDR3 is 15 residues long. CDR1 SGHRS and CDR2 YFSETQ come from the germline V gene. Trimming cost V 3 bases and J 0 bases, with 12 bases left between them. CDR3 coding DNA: TGCGCCAGCAGCTCTCGGACAGCCTTGAACACTGAAGCTTTCTTT. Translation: CASSSRTALNTEAFF.

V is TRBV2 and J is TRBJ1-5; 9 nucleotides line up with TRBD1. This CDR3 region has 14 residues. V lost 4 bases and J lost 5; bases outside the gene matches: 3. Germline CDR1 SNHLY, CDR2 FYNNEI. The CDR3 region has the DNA TGTGCCAGCAGTGGAACAGGGGGCGATCAGCCCCAGCATTTT. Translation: CASSGTGGDQPQHF.

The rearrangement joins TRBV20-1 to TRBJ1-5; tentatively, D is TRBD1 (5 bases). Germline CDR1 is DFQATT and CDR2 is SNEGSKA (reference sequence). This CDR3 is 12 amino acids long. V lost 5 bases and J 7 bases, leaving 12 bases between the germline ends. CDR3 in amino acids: CSAGAGDQPQHF. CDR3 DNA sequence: TGCAGTGCTGGTGCGGGGGACCAGCCCCAGCATTTT.

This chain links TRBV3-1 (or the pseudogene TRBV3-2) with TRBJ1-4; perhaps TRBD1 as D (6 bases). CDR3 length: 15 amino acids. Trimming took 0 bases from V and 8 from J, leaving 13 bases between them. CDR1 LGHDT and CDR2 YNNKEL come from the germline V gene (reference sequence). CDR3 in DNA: TGTGCCAGCAGCCAAGAGGGGACTAGGGGGGAAAAACTGTTTTTT. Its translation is CASSQEGTRGEKLFF.

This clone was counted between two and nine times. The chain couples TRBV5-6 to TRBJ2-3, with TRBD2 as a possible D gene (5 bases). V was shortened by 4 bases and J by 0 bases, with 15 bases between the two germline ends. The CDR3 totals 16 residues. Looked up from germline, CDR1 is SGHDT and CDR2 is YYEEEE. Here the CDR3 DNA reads TGTGCCAGCAGCCCTCTAAATTTAGCGAGCACAGATACGCAGTATTTT. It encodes CASSPLNLASTDTQYF.

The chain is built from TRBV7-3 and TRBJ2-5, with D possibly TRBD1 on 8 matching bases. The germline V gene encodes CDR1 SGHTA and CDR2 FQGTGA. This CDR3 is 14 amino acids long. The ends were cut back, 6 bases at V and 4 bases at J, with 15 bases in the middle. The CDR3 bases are TGTGCCAGCAGTCCTACAGGGGGGGGAGAGACCCAGTACTTC. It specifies CASSPTGGGETQYF.

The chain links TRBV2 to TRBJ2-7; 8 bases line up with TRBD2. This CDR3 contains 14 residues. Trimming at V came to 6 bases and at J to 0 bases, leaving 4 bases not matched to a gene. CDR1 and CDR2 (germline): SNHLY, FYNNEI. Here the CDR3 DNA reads TGTGCCAGCAGAAGACGGGGGGGCTCCTACGAGCAGTACTTC. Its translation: CASRRRGGSYEQYF.

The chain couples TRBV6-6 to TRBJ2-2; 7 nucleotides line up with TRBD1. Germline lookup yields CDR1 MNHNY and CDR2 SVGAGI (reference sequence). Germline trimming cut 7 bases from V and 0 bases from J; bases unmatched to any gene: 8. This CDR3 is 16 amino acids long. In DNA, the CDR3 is TGTGCCAGCACCAATTCAGGGGGAACGAACACCGGGGAGCTGTTTTTT. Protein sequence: CASTNSGGTNTGELFF.